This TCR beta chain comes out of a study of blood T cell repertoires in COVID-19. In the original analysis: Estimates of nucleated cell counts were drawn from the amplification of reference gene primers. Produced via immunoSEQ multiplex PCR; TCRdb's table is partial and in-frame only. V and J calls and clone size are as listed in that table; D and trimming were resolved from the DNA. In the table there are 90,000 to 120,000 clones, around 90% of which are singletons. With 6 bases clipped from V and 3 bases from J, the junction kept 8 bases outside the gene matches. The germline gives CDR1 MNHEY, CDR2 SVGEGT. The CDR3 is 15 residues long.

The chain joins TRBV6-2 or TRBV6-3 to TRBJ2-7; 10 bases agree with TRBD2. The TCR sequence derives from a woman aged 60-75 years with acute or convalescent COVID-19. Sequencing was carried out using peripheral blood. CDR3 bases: TGTGCCAGCAGCCCCAGACTAGCGGGTTACTACGAGCAGTACGTC. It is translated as CASSPRLAGYYEQYV.